A single T cell receptor (beta chain) is shown here with its context. CDR3 size: 16 residues. Germline-derived CDR1 and CDR2 are LNHDA and SQIVND (reference sequence). The ends were cut back, 3 bases at V and 12 bases at J, with 24 bases in the middle. The data stem from a study of Ad26.COV2.S vaccination and SARS-CoV-2 variants. TCRdb's table, derived via immunoSEQ multiplex PCR, lists solely in-frame clones and lacks some. This table has around 400,000 clones, approximately 92% appearing once. Treatment reported: 19 received Ad26.COV2.S at low or high dose, single or two shots; a few received placebo; per-sample allocation not given. Collection of samples fell on day 63 after the first vaccine or placebo injection. The vaccine delivered Wuhan-strain SARS-CoV-2 spike through an Ad26 vector.

The source of this sequence is a person between 18 and 60 years old who received the Ad26.COV2.S COVID-19 vaccine or a placebo. This sequence joins TRBV19 and TRBJ2-1, with D tentatively TRBD2 (6 bases). Specimen: peripheral blood, collected in a trial of Ad26.COV2.S vaccine versus placebo. CDR3 in amino acids: CASSINPRGAPGGQFF. DNA for the CDR3: TGTGCCAGTAGTATTAACCCCCGCGGGGCACCTGGTGGGCAGTTCTTC.